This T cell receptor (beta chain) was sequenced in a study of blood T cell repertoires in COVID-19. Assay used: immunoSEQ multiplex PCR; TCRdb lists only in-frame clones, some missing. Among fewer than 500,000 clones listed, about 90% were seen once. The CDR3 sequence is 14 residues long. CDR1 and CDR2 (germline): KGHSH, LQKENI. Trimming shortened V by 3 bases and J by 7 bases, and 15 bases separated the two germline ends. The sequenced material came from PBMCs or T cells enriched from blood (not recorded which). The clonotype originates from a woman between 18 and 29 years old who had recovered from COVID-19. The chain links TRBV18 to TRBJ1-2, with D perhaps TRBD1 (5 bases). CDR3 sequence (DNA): TGTGCCAGCTCACCGTCCGGGGACTCTGGTGGCTACACCTTC. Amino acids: CASSPSGDSGGYTF.